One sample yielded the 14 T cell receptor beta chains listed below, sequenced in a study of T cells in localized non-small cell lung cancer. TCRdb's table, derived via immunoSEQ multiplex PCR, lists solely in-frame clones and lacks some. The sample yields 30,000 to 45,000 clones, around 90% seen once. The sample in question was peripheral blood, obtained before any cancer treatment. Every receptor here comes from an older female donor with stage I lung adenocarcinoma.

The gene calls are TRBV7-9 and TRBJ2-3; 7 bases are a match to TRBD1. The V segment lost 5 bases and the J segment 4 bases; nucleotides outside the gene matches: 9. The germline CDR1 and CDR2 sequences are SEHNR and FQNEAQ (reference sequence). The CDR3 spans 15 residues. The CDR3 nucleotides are TGTGCCAGCAGCCAAGGGGGCGGCCTAGCAGATACGCAGTATTTT. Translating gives CASSQGGGLADTQYF.

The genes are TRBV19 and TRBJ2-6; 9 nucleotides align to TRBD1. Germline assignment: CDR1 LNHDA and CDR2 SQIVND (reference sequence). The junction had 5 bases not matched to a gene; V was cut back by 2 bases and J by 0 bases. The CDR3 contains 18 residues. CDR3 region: CASSIWGQGSSGANVLTF. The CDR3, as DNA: TGTGCCAGTAGTATATGGGGACAGGGAAGCTCTGGGGCCAACGTCCTGACTTTC.

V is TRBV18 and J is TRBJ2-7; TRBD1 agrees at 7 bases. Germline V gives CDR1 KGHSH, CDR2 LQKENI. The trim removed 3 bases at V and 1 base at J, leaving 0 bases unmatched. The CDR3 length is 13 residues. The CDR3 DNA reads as TGTGCCAGCTCACCGGGACAGTCCTACGAGCAGTACTTC. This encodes CASSPGQSYEQYF.

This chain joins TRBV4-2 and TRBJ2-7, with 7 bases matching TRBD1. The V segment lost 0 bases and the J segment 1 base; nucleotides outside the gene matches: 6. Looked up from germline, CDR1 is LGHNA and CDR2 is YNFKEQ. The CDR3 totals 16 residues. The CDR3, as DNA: TGTGCCAGCAGCCAAGAGTGGGGGACAGCATCCTACGAGCAGTACTTC. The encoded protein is CASSQEWGTASYEQYF.

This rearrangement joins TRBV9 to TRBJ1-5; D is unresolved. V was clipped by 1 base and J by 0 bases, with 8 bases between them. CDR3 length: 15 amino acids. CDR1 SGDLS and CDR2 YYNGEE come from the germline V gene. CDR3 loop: CASSVYGDSNQPQHF. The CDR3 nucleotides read TGTGCCAGCAGCGTATACGGAGATAGCAATCAGCCCCAGCATTTT.

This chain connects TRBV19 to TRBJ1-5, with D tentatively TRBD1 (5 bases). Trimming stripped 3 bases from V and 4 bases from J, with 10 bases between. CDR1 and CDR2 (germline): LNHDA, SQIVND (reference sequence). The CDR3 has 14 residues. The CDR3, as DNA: TGTGCCAGTAGTATCCTGGGGGGTAATCAGCCCCAGCATTTT. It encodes CASSILGGNQPQHF.

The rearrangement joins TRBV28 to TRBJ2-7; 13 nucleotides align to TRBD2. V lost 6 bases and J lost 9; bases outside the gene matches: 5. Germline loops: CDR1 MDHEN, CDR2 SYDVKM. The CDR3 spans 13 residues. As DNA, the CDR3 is TGTGCCAGCAGAACTAGCGGGGGGGCCCGGCAGTACGTC. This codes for CASRTSGGARQYV.

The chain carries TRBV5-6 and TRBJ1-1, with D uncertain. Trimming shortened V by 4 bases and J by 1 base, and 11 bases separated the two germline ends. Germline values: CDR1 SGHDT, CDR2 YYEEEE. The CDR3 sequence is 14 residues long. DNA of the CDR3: TGTGCCAGCAGCCGACCGACAAGGAACACTGAAGCTTTCTTT. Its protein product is CASSRPTRNTEAFF.

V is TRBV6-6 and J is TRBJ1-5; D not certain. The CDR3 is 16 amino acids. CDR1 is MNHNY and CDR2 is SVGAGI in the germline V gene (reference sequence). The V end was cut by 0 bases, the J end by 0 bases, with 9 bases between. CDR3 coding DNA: TGTGCCAGCAGTTACTCCGGGGAATATAGCAATCAGCCCCAGCATTTT. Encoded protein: CASSYSGEYSNQPQHF.

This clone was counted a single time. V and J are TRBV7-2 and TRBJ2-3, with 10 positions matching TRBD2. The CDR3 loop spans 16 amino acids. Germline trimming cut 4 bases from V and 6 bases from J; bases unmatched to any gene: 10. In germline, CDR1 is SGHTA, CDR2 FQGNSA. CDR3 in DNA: TGTGCCAGCAGCTCCGAGGCACTAGCGGGGAAGGATACGCAGTATTTT. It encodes CASSSEALAGKDTQYF. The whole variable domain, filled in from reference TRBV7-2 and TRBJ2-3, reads GAGVSQSPSNKVTEKGKDVELRCDPISGHTALYWYRQSLGQGLEFLIYFQGNSAPDKSGLPSDRFSAERTGGSVSTLTIQRTQQEDSAVYLCASSSEALAGKDTQYFGPGTRLTVL.

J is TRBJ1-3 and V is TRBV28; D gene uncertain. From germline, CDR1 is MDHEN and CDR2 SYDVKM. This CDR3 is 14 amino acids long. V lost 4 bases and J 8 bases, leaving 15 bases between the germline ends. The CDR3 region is CASSSLRLADTIYF. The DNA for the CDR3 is TGTGCCAGCAGTTCCCTTCGTTTGGCGGACACCATATATTTT.

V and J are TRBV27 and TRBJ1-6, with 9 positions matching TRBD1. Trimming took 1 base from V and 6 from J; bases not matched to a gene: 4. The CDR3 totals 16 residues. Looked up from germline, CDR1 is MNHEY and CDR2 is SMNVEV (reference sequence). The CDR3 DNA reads TGTGCCAGCAGTTTATGGGGGACAGGGCGTAATTCACCCCTCCACTTT. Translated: CASSLWGTGRNSPLHF.

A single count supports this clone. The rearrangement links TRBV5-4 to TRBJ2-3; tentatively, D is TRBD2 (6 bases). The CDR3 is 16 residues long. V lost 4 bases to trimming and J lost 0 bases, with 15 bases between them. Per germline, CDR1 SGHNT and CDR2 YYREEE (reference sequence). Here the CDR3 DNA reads TGTGCCAGCAGCCGCCTCTGGCGGGGAAGCACAGATACGCAGTATTTT. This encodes CASSRLWRGSTDTQYF. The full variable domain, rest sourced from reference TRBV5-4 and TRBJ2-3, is ETGVTQSPTHLIKTRGQQVTLRCSSQSGHNTVSWYQQALGQGPQFIFQYYREEENGRGNFPPRFSGLQFPNYSSELNVNALELDDSALYLCASSRLWRGSTDTQYFGPGTRLTVL.

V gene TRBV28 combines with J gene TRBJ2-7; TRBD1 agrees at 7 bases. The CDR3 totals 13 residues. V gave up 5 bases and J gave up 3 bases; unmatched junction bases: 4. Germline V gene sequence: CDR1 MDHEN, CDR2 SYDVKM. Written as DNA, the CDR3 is TGTGCCAGCAGTCTACGGACAGGCTACGAGCAGTACGTC. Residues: CASSLRTGYEQYV.